This T cell receptor (beta chain) derives from a study of cytomegalovirus exposure and HLA in healthy donors. Study background: Genotyping of roughly 400 donors showed that around 81% belonged to the Caucasian-associated ancestry cluster.

J lost 5 bases, V lost 2 bases, and 5 bases had no gene match. The CDR3 runs to 15 residues. Germline CDR1 GTSNPN, CDR2 SVGIG (reference sequence). With 60 Vbeta and 13 Jbeta primers, the PCR was carried out. Here immunoSEQ multiplex PCR was the method, and the copy in TCRdb shows in-frame clones only, minus some. Among roughly 86,000 clones listed, 55% to 70% were seen once. This sequence joins TRBV30 and TRBJ2-5; 13 bases map to TRBD2. This clonotype was sampled from a woman between 45 and 60 years old in good health and CMV-seropositive. Sequencing was performed on PBMCs. For the CDR3, the DNA is TGTGCCTGGAGTCCGACTAGCGGGGGGATGGAGACCCAGTACTTC. It translates to CAWSPTSGGMETQYF.